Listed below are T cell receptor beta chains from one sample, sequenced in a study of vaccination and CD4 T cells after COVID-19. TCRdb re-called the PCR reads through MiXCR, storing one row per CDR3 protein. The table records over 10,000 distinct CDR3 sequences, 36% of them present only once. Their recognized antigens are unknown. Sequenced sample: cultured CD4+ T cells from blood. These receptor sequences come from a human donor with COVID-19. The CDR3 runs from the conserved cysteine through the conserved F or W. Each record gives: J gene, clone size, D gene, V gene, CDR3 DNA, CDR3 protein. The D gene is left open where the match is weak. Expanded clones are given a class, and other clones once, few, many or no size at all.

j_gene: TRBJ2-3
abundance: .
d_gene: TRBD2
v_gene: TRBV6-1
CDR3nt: TGTGCCAGCATCCCGGGGAGCGGGGACACAGATACGCAGTATTTT
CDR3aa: CASIPGSGDTDTQYF

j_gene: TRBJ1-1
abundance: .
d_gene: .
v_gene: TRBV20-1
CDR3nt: TGCAGTGCTAGTGGAGGGGCAAGGAACACTGAAGCTTTCTTT
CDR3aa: CSASGGARNTEAFF

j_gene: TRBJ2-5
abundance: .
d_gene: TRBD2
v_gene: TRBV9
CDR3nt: TGTGCCAGCAGCTTAGGAAGCGGGGGGGAAGAGACCCAGTACTTC
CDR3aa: CASSLGSGGEETQYF

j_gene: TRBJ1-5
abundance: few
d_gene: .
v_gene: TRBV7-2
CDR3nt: TGTGCCAGCAGCTTAGTGACCGACCCGCGGGCCCAGCATTTT
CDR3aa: CASSLVTDPRAQHF

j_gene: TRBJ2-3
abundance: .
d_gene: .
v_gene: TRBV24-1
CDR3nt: TGTGCCACCAGTTTTCTCACGGGGGCCACAGATACGCAGTATTTT
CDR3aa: CATSFLTGATDTQYF

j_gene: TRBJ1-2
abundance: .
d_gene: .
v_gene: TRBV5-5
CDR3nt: TGTGCCAGCAGCTTGGCCTTGGACCATGGCTACACCTTC
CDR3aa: CASSLALDHGYTF

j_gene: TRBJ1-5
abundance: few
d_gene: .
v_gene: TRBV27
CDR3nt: TGTGCCAGCAGTTTCGAAGCGGATAGCAATCAGCCCCAGCATTTT
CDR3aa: CASSFEADSNQPQHF

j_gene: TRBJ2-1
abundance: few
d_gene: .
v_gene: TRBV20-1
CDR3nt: TGCAGTGCTATTTATCGATCGGGTCACGATGAGCAGTTCTTC
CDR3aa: CSAIYRSGHDEQFF

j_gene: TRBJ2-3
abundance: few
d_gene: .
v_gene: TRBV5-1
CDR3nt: TGCGCCAGCAGGAATCTCGGCGACACAGATACGCAGTATTTT
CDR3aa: CASRNLGDTDTQYF

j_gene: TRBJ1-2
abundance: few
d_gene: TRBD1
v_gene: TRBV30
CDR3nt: TGTGCCTGGAGTGGGACAGGGAACTATGGCTACACCTTC
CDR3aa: CAWSGTGNYGYTF

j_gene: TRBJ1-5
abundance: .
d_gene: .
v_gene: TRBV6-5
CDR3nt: TGTGCCAGCAGTTCCCCCCGGGGGGCGCGGGATCAGCCCCAGCATTTT
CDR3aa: CASSSPRGARDQPQHF

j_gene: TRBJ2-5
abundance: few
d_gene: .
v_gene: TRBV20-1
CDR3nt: TGCAGTGCTAGAGATGGGGACGGAGGGGTCGGAGAGACCCAGTACTTC
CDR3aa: CSARDGDGGVGETQYF

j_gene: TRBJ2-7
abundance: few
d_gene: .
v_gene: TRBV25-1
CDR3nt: TGTGCCAGCAGTGAACCCCAGACCTACGAGCAGTACTTC
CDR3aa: CASSEPQTYEQYF

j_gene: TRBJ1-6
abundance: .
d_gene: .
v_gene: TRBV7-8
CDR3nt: TGTGCCAGCAGCTTGGGGGACGGATCCTCGCCCCTCCACTTT
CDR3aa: CASSLGDGSSPLHF

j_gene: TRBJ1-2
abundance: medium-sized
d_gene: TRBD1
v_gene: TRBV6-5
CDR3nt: TGTGCCAGCAGTTACAGGGGGCGTGACTATGGCTACACCTTC
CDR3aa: CASSYRGRDYGYTF

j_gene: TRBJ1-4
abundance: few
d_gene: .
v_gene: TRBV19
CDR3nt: TGTGCCAGTAGATACTCTGCAACTAATGAAAAACTGTTTTTT
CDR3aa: CASRYSATNEKLFF

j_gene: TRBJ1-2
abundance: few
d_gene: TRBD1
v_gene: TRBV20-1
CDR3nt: TGCAGTGCTAGTGACCGGGACAGGGAATTTGGTGGCTACACCTTC
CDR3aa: CSASDRDREFGGYTF

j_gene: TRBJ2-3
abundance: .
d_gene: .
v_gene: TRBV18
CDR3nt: TGTGCCAGCTCACCGGTGCAGGGAGGCACAGATACGCAGTATTTT
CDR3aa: CASSPVQGGTDTQYF

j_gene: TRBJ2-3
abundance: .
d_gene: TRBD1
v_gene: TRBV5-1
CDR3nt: TGCGCCAGCAGCTTGGCCCGGGACAGAATCACAGATACGCAGTATTTT
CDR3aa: CASSLARDRITDTQYF

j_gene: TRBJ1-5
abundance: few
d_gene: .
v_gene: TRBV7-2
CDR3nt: TGTGCCAGCAGCTTAGGGCAGAGTAGGGGTCCCCAGCATTTT
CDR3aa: CASSLGQSRGPQHF

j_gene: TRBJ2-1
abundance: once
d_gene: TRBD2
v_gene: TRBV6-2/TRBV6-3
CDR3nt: TGTGCCAGCAGGCCGGGGGGCTCCTACAATGAGCAGTTCTTC
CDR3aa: CASRPGGSYNEQFF

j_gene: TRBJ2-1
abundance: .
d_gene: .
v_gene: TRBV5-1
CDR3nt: TGCGCCAGCAGCTTGGGTCGGATAGGGGCAGGGCCCTTGGGGGATGAGCAGTTCTTC
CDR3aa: CASSLGRIGAGPLGDEQFF

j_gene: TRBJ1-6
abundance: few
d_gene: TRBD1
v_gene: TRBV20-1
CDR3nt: TGCAGTGCTAGTAAAACAGGGGGGGGAAATTCACCCCTCCACTTT
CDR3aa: CSASKTGGGNSPLHF

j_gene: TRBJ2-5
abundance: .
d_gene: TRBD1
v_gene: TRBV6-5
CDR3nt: TGTGCCAGCAGTTATCAGGCCCCTGGGGGACAGGGTCAAGAGACCCAGTACTTC
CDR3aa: CASSYQAPGGQGQETQYF

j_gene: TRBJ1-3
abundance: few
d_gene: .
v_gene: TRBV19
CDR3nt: TGTGCCAGTAGGGGGGGAGACACCATATATTTT
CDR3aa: CASRGGDTIYF

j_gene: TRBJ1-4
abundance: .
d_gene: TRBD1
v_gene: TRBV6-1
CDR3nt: TGTGCCAGCAGCGACAGGGCAACTAATGAAAAACTGTTTTTT
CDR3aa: CASSDRATNEKLFF

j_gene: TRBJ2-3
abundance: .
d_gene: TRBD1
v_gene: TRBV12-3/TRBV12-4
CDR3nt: TGTGCCAGCAGTTTAGGACAGGGGACGCAGTATTTT
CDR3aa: CASSLGQGTQYF

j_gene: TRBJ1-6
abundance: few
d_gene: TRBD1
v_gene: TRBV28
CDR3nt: TGTGCCAGCAGTTTGACACGACAGGGGACGGGTATACCCCTCCACTTT
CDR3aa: CASSLTRQGTGIPLHF

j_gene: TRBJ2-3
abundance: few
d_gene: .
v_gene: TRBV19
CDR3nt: TGTGCCAGTACCCAGACGGACAGCAGCACAGATACGCAGTATTTT
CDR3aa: CASTQTDSSTDTQYF

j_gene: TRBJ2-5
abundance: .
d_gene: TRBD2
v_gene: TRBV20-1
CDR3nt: TGCAGTGCCACCACCCTAGCGGGGGGGCCGGAGACCCAGTACTTC
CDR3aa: CSATTLAGGPETQYF